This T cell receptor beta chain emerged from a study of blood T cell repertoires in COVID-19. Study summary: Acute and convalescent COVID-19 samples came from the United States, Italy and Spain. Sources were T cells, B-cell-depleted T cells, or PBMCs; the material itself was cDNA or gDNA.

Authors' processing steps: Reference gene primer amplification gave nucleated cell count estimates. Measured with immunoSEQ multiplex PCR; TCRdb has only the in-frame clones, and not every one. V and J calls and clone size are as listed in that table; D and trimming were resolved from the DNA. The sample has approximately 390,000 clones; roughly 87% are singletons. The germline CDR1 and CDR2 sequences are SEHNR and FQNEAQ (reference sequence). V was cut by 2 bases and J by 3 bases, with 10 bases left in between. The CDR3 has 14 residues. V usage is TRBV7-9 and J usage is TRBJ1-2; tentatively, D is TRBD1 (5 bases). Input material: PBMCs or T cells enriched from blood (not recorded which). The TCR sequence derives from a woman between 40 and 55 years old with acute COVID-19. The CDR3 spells CASSLLGAHYGYTF. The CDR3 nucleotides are TGTGCCAGCAGCTTACTAGGGGCTCACTATGGCTACACCTTC.